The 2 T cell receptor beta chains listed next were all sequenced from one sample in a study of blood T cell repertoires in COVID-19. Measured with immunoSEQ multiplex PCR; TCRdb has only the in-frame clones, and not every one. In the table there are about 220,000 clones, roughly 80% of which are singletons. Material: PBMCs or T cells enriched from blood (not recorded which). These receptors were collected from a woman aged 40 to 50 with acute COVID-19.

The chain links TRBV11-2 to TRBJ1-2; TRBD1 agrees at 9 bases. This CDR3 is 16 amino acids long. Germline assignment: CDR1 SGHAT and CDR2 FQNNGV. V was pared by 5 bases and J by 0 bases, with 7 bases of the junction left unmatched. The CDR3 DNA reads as TGTGCCAGCAGCCCAGGGACAGGGATTTCTAACTATGGCTACACCTTC. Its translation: CASSPGTGISNYGYTF.

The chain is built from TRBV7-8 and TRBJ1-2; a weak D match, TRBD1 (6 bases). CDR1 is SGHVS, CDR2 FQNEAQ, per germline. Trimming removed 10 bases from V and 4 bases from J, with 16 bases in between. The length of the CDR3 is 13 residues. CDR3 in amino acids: CATTPGGGYGYTF. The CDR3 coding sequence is TGTGCCACTACACCGGGGGGCGGCTATGGCTACACCTTC.